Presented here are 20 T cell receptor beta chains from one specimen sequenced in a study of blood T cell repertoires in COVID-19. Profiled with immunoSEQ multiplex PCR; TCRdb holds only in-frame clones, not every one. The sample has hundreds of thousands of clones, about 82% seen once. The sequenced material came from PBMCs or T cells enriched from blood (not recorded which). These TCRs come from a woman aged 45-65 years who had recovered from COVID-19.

Here the CDR3 reads CASIQERLAGGPSTDTQYF. The CDR3 DNA reads as TGCGCCAGCATTCAGGAGCGGCTAGCGGGGGGACCTAGCACAGATACGCAGTATTTT. The V and J genes are TRBV10-1 and TRBJ2-3, with 11 bases aligning to TRBD2. This CDR3 is 19 amino acids long. Germline CDR1 WNHNN, CDR2 SYGVQD (reference sequence). The J segment lost 0 bases and the V segment lost 7 bases, leaving 15 bases of the junction unmatched.

The CDR3 region has the DNA TGTGCCAGCAGCGGAGAACAGAGCCTCTACTATGGCTACACCTTC. This sequence encodes CASSGEQSLYYGYTF. V is TRBV9 and J is TRBJ1-2; D is unclear. This CDR3 is 15 amino acids long. The germline V gene has CDR1 SGDLS and CDR2 YYNGEE. Trimming removed 3 bases from V and 3 bases from J, with 15 bases in between.

The CDR3 DNA reads as TGTGCCAGCAGCCGACAGGGAAATTCACCCCTCCACTTT. This sequence encodes CASSRQGNSPLHF. The chain recombines TRBV4-2 with TRBJ1-6, with 7 bases identical to TRBD1. The CDR3 consists of 13 residues. Germline assignment: CDR1 LGHNA and CDR2 YNFKEQ. V was pared by 4 bases and J by 7 bases, with 1 base of the junction left unmatched.

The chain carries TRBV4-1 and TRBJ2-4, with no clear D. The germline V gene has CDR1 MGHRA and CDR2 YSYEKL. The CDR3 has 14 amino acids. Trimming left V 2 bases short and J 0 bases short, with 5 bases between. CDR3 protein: CASSQNTAKNIQYF. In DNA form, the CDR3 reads TGCGCCAGCAGCCAAAACACAGCCAAAAACATTCAGTACTTC.

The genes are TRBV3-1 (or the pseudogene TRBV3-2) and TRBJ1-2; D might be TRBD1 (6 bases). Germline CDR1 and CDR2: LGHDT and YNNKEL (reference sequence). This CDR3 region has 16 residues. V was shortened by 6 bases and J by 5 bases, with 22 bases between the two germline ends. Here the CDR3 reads CASRVSGGRKGYGYTF. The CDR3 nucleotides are TGTGCCAGCAGAGTCAGCGGGGGCAGAAAGGGGTATGGCTACACCTTC.

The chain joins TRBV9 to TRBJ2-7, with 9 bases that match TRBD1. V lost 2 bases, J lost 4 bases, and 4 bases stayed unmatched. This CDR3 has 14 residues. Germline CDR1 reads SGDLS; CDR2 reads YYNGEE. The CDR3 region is CASSVGTGTYEQYF. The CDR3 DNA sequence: TGTGCCAGCAGCGTCGGGACAGGGACTTACGAGCAGTACTTC.

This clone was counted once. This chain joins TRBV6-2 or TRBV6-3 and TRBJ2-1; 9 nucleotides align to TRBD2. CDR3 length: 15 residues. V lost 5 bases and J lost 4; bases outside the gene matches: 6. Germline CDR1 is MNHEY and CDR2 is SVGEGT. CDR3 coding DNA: TGTGCCAGCAGTACCGGCGGGGGGGTTTACAATGAGCAGTTCTTC. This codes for CASSTGGGVYNEQFF.

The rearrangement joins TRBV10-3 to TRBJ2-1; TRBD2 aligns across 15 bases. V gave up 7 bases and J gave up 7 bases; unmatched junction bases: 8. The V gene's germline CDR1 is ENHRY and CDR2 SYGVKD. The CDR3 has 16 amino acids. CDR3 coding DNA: TGTGCCATCACCCCAGGACTAGCGGGAGGGGGGAATGAGCAGTTCTTC. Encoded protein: CAITPGLAGGGNEQFF.

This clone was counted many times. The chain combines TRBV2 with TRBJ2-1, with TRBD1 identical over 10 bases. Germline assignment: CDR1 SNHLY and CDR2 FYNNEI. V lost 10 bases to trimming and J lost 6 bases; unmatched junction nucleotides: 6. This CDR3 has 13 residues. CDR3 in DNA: TGTGCCACCCGGGACAGGGGATCCAATGAGCAGTTCTTC. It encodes CATRDRGSNEQFF.

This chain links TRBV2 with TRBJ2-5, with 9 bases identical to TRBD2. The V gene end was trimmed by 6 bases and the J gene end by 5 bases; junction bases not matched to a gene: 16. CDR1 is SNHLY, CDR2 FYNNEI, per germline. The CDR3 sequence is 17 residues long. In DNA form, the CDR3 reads TGTGCCAGCAGGGCACTATACTCGGGACTAGCAATGGAGACCCAGTACTTC. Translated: CASRALYSGLAMETQYF.

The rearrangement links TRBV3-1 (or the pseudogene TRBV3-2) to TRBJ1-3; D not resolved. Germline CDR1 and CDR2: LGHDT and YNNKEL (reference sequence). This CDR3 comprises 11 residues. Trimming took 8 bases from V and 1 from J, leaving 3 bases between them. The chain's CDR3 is CASSSGNTIYF. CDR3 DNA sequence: TGTGCCAGCTCTTCTGGAAACACCATATATTTT.

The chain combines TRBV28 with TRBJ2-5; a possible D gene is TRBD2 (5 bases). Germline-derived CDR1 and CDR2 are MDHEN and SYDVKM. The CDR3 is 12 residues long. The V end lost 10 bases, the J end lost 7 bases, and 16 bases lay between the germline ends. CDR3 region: CATIEGGVTQYF. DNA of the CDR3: TGTGCCACCATCGAGGGTGGGGTGACCCAGTACTTC.

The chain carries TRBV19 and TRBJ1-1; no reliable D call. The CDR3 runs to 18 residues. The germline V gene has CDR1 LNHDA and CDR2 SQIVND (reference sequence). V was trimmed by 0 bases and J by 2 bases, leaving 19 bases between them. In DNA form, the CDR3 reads TGTGCCAGTAGTATAGATCGTACAGACCGACCGTATAACACTGAAGCTTTCTTT. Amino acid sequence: CASSIDRTDRPYNTEAFF.

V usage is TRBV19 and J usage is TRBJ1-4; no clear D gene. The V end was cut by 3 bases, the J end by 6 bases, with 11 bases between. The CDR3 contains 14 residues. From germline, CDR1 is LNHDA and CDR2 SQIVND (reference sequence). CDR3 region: CASSIWAYDEKLFF. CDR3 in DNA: TGTGCCAGTAGTATCTGGGCTTATGATGAAAAACTGTTTTTT.

For the CDR3, the DNA is TGTGCCAGCAGCTGGCTCGGACAGGGGGTTATTTGGGAGCTGTTTTTT. Encoded protein: CASSWLGQGVIWELFF. This chain links TRBV7-9 with TRBJ2-2; 10 bases map to TRBD1. V was clipped by 4 bases and J by 9 bases; unmatched bases: 11. This CDR3 region has 16 residues. Germline V gives CDR1 SEHNR, CDR2 FQNEAQ (reference sequence).

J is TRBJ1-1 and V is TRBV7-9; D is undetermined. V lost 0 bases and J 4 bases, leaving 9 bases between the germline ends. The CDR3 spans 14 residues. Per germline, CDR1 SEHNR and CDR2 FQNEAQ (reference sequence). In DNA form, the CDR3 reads TGTGCCAGCAGCTTAGCGGCGACACTCACTGAAGCTTTCTTT. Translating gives CASSLAATLTEAFF.

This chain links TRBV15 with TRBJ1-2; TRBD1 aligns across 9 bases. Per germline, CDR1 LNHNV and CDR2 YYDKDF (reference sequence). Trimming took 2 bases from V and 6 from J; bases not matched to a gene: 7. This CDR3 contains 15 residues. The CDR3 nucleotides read TGTGCCACCAGCAGACCAACACAGGGGGCGCATGGCTACACCTTC. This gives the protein CATSRPTQGAHGYTF. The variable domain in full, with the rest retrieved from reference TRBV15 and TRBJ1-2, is DAMVIQNPRYQVTQFGKPVTLSCSQTLNHNVMYWYQQKSSQAPKLLFHYYDKDFNNEADTPDNFQSRRPNTSFCFLDIRSPGLGDTAMYLCATSRPTQGAHGYTFGSGTRLTVV.

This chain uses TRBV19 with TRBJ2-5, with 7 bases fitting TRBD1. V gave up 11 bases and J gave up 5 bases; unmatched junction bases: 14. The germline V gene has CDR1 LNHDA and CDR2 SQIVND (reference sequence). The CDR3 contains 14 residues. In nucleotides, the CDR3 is TGTGCCGGGGATCTGACAGGGTTTTTGGAGACCCAGTACTTC. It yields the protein CAGDLTGFLETQYF.

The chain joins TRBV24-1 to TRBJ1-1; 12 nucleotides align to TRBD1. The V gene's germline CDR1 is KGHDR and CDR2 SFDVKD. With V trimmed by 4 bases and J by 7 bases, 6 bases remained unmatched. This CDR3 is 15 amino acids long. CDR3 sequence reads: CATSEAGTGGGEAFF. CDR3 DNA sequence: TGTGCCACCAGTGAAGCCGGGACAGGGGGCGGTGAAGCTTTCTTT.

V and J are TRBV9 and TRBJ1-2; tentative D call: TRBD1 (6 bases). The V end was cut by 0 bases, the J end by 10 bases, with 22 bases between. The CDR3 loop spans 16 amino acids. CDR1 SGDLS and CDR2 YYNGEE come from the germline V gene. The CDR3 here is CASSVVPGGAAGYYTF. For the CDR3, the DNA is TGTGCCAGCAGCGTAGTTCCGGGGGGCGCCGCGGGGTACTACACCTTC.